Below, 25 T cell receptor beta chains from the same sample are listed, as sequenced in a study of T-cell memory formation after mild COVID-19 (dated by TCRdb to about 2021). The method was 5' RACE. Sequencer: Illumina NovaSeq 6000. The public reads were run again by TCRdb, first through fastp at Q25 and then through MiXCR, and only productive beta chains were kept. One record per CDR3 amino acid sequence lists the most common genes and DNA. This sample lists around 340,000 distinct CDR3 sequences; roughly 13% were detected once. Clones ranked in the top ten supply roughly 20% of the sample. The sequenced sample was PBMCs or a T cell subset sorted from them (not recorded which). All receptors derive from a man between 18 and 29 years old who had mild COVID-19 (a few samples of this study predate the infection). The sample titles of this study are shuffled in the database, so cell type and time point are left out; the donor was told from shared clones.

The chain has TRBV5-5 and TRBJ2-2; 11 nucleotides match TRBD1. Germline CDR1 is SGHKS and CDR2 is YYEKEE (reference sequence). The length of the CDR3 is 16 residues. J lost 6 bases, V lost 3 bases, and 7 bases had no gene match. This chain's CDR3 is CASSSLRDRGAGELFF. In DNA, the CDR3 is TGTGCCAGCAGCTCGCTCAGGGACAGGGGGGCCGGGGAGCTGTTTTTT.

V gene TRBV19 combines with J gene TRBJ2-1, with D unclear. Trimming removed 4 bases at V and 7 bases at J, with 5 bases between. Germline CDR1 LNHDA, CDR2 SQIVND (reference sequence). The length of the CDR3 is 11 residues. The CDR3 region is CASSTGNEQFF. The CDR3 nucleotides are TGTGCCAGTAGTACTGGGAATGAGCAGTTCTTC.

This clonotype was seen repeatedly, ten times or more. V is TRBV20-1 and J is TRBJ2-7; TRBD1 agrees at 8 bases. The trim removed 1 base at V and 5 bases at J, leaving 10 bases unmatched. The V gene's germline CDR1 is DFQATT and CDR2 SNEGSKA (reference sequence). The length of the CDR3 is 15 residues. CDR3 DNA sequence: TGCAGTGCTAGAGGTTTCTGGACAGGGTCCCACGAGCAGTACGTC. This codes for CSARGFWTGSHEQYV.

At least ten counts were recorded for this clonotype. The chain recombines TRBV24-1 with TRBJ2-5; 7 nucleotides agree with TRBD1. This CDR3 has 13 amino acids. V lost 7 bases, J lost 7 bases, and 8 bases stayed unmatched. The germline CDR1 and CDR2 sequences are KGHDR and SFDVKD. Here the CDR3 DNA reads TGTGCCACCAGACAGGGGAGTGTCGGGACCCAGTACTTC. Protein sequence: CATRQGSVGTQYF.

This clonotype has more than one count but fewer than ten. The gene calls are TRBV5-1 and TRBJ1-1; maybe TRBD1 (5 bases). V lost 3 bases, J lost 6 bases, and 21 bases lay in between. The V gene's germline CDR1 is SGHRS and CDR2 YFSETQ. This CDR3 spans 16 amino acids. CDR3 nucleotide sequence: TGCGCCAGCAGCTCGAAGACCGCAGGGAATCCGGCTGAAGCTTTCTTT. Translation gives CASSSKTAGNPAEAFF.

The table lists this clonotype with many counts. The chain couples TRBV5-1 to TRBJ2-3; possible D gene TRBD2, 5 bases. The CDR3 spans 17 residues. Germline V gene data show CDR1 as SGHRS and CDR2 as YFSETQ. V lost 0 bases, J lost 2 bases, and 16 bases lay in between. For the CDR3, the DNA is TGCGCCAGCAGCTTGGCCGATTTAGCGTCCCCCACAGATACGCAGTATTTT. Protein product: CASSLADLASPTDTQYF.

This clonotype was detected only a few times. V is TRBV4-3 and J is TRBJ1-1; perhaps TRBD1 as D (5 bases). Germline V gene lookup returns CDR1 LGHNA and CDR2 YSLEER. The CDR3 totals 14 residues. Deletions cut 2 bases from V and 5 bases from J, with 12 bases between. For the CDR3, the DNA is TGCGCCAGCAGCCAATTCTCGTCAGGGACTGAAGCTTTCTTT. It codes for CASSQFSSGTEAFF.

This clonotype was counted many times. The CDR3 sequence: CAIQDRDVTGELFF. The DNA of the CDR3 is TGTGCCATCCAGGACAGGGATGTGACCGGGGAGCTGTTTTTT. The chain is built from TRBV10-3 and TRBJ2-2, with 8 bases matching TRBD1. The CDR3 spans 14 residues. Germline V gene sequence: CDR1 ENHRY, CDR2 SYGVKD. V shed 8 bases and J 5 bases; nucleotides not matched to a gene: 7.

This clonotype was found once. V usage is TRBV6-6 and J usage is TRBJ1-2, with 8 bases aligning to TRBD1. The CDR3 loop spans 14 amino acids. J gave up 7 bases and V 8 bases, and 12 bases lay outside the gene matches. CDR1 MNHNY and CDR2 SVGAGI come from the germline V gene (reference sequence). As DNA, the CDR3 is TGTGCCAGCGCTAGCTGGGACAGGAGTTTTGGCTACACCTTC. As protein: CASASWDRSFGYTF.

The genes are TRBV2 and TRBJ2-3, with a weak D call TRBD2 (7 bases). Trimming took 6 bases from V and 4 from J, leaving 23 bases between them. This CDR3 is 17 amino acids long. Germline CDR1 SNHLY, CDR2 FYNNEI. Here the CDR3 DNA reads TGTGCCAGCAGCCGTTTACTAGGGGGGGCGGGACCAGATACGCAGTATTTT. Encoded protein: CASSRLLGGAGPDTQYF.

This clonotype was counted between two and nine times. This sequence joins TRBV18 and TRBJ1-1; D is ambiguous. The V and J ends lost 3 bases and 8 bases respectively, with 13 bases between them. This CDR3 has 13 residues. Germline CDR1 reads KGHSH; CDR2 reads LQKENI. Here the CDR3 reads CASSPPVRKEAFF. The CDR3 DNA reads as TGTGCCAGCTCACCGCCCGTGCGGAAAGAAGCTTTCTTT.

This chain joins TRBV3-1 and TRBJ1-4; possibly TRBD1 for D (5 bases). Germline V CDR1 and CDR2: LGHDT, YNNKEL (reference sequence). The CDR3 totals 15 residues. Trimming took off 4 bases at V and 3 bases at J, with 12 bases between the two ends. This chain's CDR3 is CASSPLGQANEKLFF. The CDR3, as DNA: TGTGCCAGCAGCCCCCTGGGGCAGGCTAATGAAAAACTGTTTTTT.

V usage is TRBV20-1 and J usage is TRBJ1-5, with TRBD1 matching 8 bases. Trimming at V came to 5 bases and at J to 3 bases, leaving 12 bases not matched to a gene. Germline V lookup: CDR1 DFQATT, CDR2 SNEGSKA (reference sequence). CDR3 length: 16 amino acids. The DNA for the CDR3 is TGCAGTGCTCGGAGCTTCGGGACAGGACCCAATCAGCCCCAGCATTTT. Protein sequence: CSARSFGTGPNQPQHF.

This clonotype has more than one count but fewer than ten. This sequence joins TRBV20-1 and TRBJ1-6; tentatively, D is TRBD1 (5 bases). Trimming removed 3 bases at V and 9 bases at J, with 15 bases between. The CDR3 spans 14 residues. CDR1 is DFQATT, CDR2 SNEGSKA, per germline (reference sequence). The CDR3 nucleotides read TGCAGTGCTAGTCCGGGGCCGATGGGTTCACCCCTCCACTTT. Protein: CSASPGPMGSPLHF.

This clonotype occurred a few times. The rearrangement uses TRBV7-2 and TRBJ2-5; D remains ambiguous. Trimming took 5 bases from V and 4 from J, leaving 14 bases between them. From germline, CDR1 is SGHTA and CDR2 FQGNSA. This CDR3 contains 14 residues. DNA for the CDR3: TGTGCCAGCAGCCCCAGGATGGACGGAGAGACCCAGTACTTC. Protein: CASSPRMDGETQYF.

This clonotype occurred a few times. The J gene is TRBJ2-5, the V gene TRBV5-6; unclear D gene. The V and J ends lost 3 bases and 3 bases respectively, with 12 bases between them. The CDR3 spans 14 residues. In germline, CDR1 is SGHDT, CDR2 YYEEEE. DNA of the CDR3: TGTGCCAGCAGCTGGCGCAACACTAAAGAGACCCAGTACTTC. This gives the protein CASSWRNTKETQYF.

This sequence joins TRBV15 and TRBJ1-5; TRBD1 matches 9 bases. The J segment lost 6 bases and the V segment lost 3 bases, leaving 3 bases of the junction unmatched. CDR1 is LNHNV, CDR2 YYDKDF, per germline (reference sequence). The CDR3 length is 14 residues. CDR3 DNA sequence: TGTGCCACCAGCAGTACAGGGGGCACTCAGCCCCAGCATTTT. Translation: CATSSTGGTQPQHF.

The rearrangement uses TRBV5-1 and TRBJ2-5; D is unresolved. With 0 bases removed from V and 5 bases from J, the gap between germline ends came to 17 bases. Germline CDR1 is SGHRS and CDR2 is YFSETQ. This CDR3 is built from 16 residues. In DNA, the CDR3 is TGCGCCAGCAGCTTGGTATCGAGTGTTCAGTATGAGACCCAGTACTTC. Protein: CASSLVSSVQYETQYF.

The chain recombines TRBV30 with TRBJ2-1, with 10 bases aligning to TRBD2. The CDR3 covers 14 residues. Germline CDR1 GTSNPN, CDR2 SVGIG (reference sequence). Germline trimming cut 5 bases from V and 14 bases from J; bases unmatched to any gene: 15. CDR3 sequence reads: CAWDLGASGSSKFF. CDR3 coding DNA: TGTGCCTGGGATTTAGGGGCTAGCGGGAGTTCGAAGTTCTTC.

In this sample, this clonotype turned up a few times. The chain is built from TRBV20-1 and TRBJ2-2; D possibly matches TRBD1 or TRBD2 (5 bases each). The germline V gene encodes CDR1 DFQATT and CDR2 SNEGSKA (reference sequence). The CDR3 consists of 12 residues. V lost 7 bases and J lost 4, with 10 bases in between. CDR3 loop: CSVGTLTGELFF. The CDR3 bases are TGCAGTGTCGGGACGCTCACCGGGGAGCTGTTTTTT.

This clonotype was seen at least ten times. V usage is TRBV6-5 and J usage is TRBJ2-1; TRBD1 matches 12 bases. CDR3 length: 16 amino acids. In germline, CDR1 is MNHEY, CDR2 SVGAGI. J was trimmed by 8 bases and V by 5 bases; bases with no gene match: 10. This CDR3 reads CASSVPGQGAFHEQFF. The DNA for the CDR3 is TGTGCCAGCAGTGTACCGGGACAGGGGGCTTTCCATGAGCAGTTCTTC.

In this sample, this clonotype turned up many times. V is TRBV4-2 and J is TRBJ2-1; 10 nucleotides line up with TRBD2. The CDR3 contains 15 residues. In germline, CDR1 is LGHNA, CDR2 YNFKEQ. Trimming removed 1 base from V and 8 bases from J; junction bases left unmatched: 5. The CDR3 spells CASSQGAGGLDEQFF. The CDR3 DNA follows: TGTGCCAGCAGCCAAGGAGCGGGGGGGCTTGATGAGCAGTTCTTC.

The chain has TRBV5-1 and TRBJ1-2; tentative D call: TRBD1 (6 bases). The CDR3 loop spans 11 amino acids. The V end was cut by 7 bases, the J end by 10 bases, with 14 bases between. Germline CDR1 SGHRS, CDR2 YFSETQ. The CDR3 region has the DNA TGCGCCAGCGGCCCAAAGGGGGACTACACCTTC. This encodes CASGPKGDYTF.

The genes are TRBV4-3 and TRBJ1-3; D is unresolved. Trimming removed 4 bases from V and 3 bases from J, with 10 bases in between. CDR1 is LGHNA and CDR2 is YSLEER in the germline V gene. CDR3 length equals 14 residues. CDR3 in DNA: TGCGCCAGCAGCCCTTGGGAAGGTGGAAACACCATATATTTT. It is translated as CASSPWEGGNTIYF.

The chain is built from TRBV7-6 and TRBJ1-1; D remains unclear. Trimming removed 1 base from V and 7 bases from J, with 7 bases in between. This CDR3 has 12 amino acids. Looked up from germline, CDR1 is SGHVS and CDR2 is FNYEAQ. The DNA for the CDR3 is TGTGCCAGCAGCTTAGTGACTGGTGAAGCTTTCTTT. Its protein product is CASSLVTGEAFF. Complete variable domain (other parts from reference TRBV7-6 and TRBJ1-1): GAGVSQSPRYKVTKRGQDVALRCDPISGHVSLYWYRQALGQGPEFLTYFNYEAQQDKSGLPNDRFSAERPEGSISTLTIQRTEQRDSAMYRCASSLVTGEAFFGQGTRLTVV.